The sequence of this TCR beta chain was determined in a study of blood T cells in healthy people across ages. Regarding the study as a whole: Long-lived donors exceeded aged donors in naive CD4+ cells and diversity.

Turning to this clonotype: Antigen unknown.

A second PCR of roughly 6 to 12 cycles used a sample-barcoded 5' primer and a J-beta primer mix. TCRdb processed the 5' RACE reads anew with MiXCR; each CDR3 protein has one entry. This table holds approximately 1.5 million distinct CDR3 sequences, 42% found once. The germline gives CDR1 MNHNS, CDR2 SASEGT. The CDR3 has 15 amino acids. V shed 2 bases and J shed 0 bases, with 9 bases lying between them. The sequenced material came from blood. This receptor was identified in a woman aged 18-29 years in good health. V gene TRBV6-1 combines with J gene TRBJ2-3; D unresolved. Here the CDR3 reads CASSEPAVSTDTQYF. The CDR3 DNA follows: TGTGCCAGCAGTGAACCCGCAGTAAGCACAGATACGCAGTATTTT.